This T cell receptor beta chain was found in a study of T cells after yellow fever vaccination. In this sample, this clonotype turned up a few times. Germline lookup yields CDR1 DFQATT and CDR2 SNEGSKA (reference sequence). V was trimmed by 0 bases and J by 5 bases, leaving 16 bases between them. The CDR3 totals 15 residues. By 5'RACE template switching, TCR cDNA was produced, with a universal primer site and UMIs added in the process. TCRdb itself ran the 5' RACE reads through MiXCR, one entry per CDR3 protein. The table records almost 600,000 distinct CDR3 sequences, approximately 13% of them present only once.

This clonotype was sampled from a man aged 25-45 years who received the YFV17D yellow fever vaccine. Here the sequenced sample was PBMCs, taken on the day of the yellow fever booster vaccination. The gene calls are TRBV20-1 and TRBJ2-5, with D maybe TRBD2 (6 bases). CDR3 in amino acids: CSARDLGGLGETQYF. The CDR3 coding sequence is TGCAGTGCTAGAGATCTGGGGGGTTTGGGCGAGACCCAGTACTTC.